This T cell receptor (beta chain) is from a study of immune heterogeneity within non-small cell lung tumors. Amplifying TCR beta CDR3 involved multiplex PCR carried out with 32 V and 13 J primers. TCRdb re-called the multiplex PCR reads through MiXCR, storing one row per CDR3 protein. The data contain some 6,100 distinct CDR3 sequences, 22% of them singletons. Template material comprised bulk tumor genomic DNA at 450 to 650 ng per sample. Surgeons took several biopsies per primary tumor, spaced far apart, during surgery. With untreated, newly diagnosed non-small cell lung cancer, the patients went on to undergo curative surgery. The CDR3 is 17 amino acids. J gave up 5 bases and V 0 bases, and 11 bases lay outside the gene matches. Germline values: CDR1 SGHAT, CDR2 FQNNGV.

The receptor was isolated from a female donor with non-small cell lung cancer. J is TRBJ2-5 and V is TRBV11-2, with 8 positions matching TRBD1. The sample consisted of lung tumor tissue. CDR3: CASSLDVEDRVAETQYF. The CDR3 nucleotides read TGTGCCAGCAGCTTAGATGTAGAGGACAGGGTGGCGGAGACCCAGTACTTC.